The next 19 T cell receptor beta chains were all read from a single sample in a study of vaccination and CD4 T cells after COVID-19. Sequencing of the DNA from cultured CD4+ T cells was carried out with the Oncomine TCR Beta short-read assay. Each CDR3 protein is one row after TCRdb ran MiXCR on the PCR reads. The sample lists 15,000 to 20,000 distinct CDR3 sequences, roughly 50% occurring once. Antigens of these TCRs are unknown. Documented treatment: roughly 10-day PBMC culture with coronavirus spike peptide pools or control peptides (ViraFEST assay). Sequences were derived from CD4+ T cells from blood, cultured in vitro, sampled after SARS-CoV-2 vaccination. The receptors were sampled from a human donor who had recovered from COVID-19.

The V and J genes are TRBV11-2 and TRBJ2-5; either TRBD1 or TRBD2 may supply D (5 bases each). Germline V lookup: CDR1 SGHAT, CDR2 FQNNGV. The CDR3 spans 15 residues. V was shortened by 2 bases and J by 5 bases, with 15 bases between the two germline ends. CDR3 sequence (DNA): TGTGCCAGCAGCTTATCTTCGGGACCCACGGAGACCCAGTACTTC. Protein product: CASSLSSGPTETQYF.

This clonotype was counted between two and nine times. This chain uses TRBV7-9 with TRBJ1-1; 12 positions match TRBD1. The CDR3 sequence is 14 residues long. With 5 bases clipped from V and 11 bases from J, the junction kept 9 bases outside the gene matches. Germline V gene sequence: CDR1 SEHNR, CDR2 FQNEAQ (reference sequence). CDR3 amino acids: CASSGTGGDLDAFF. The CDR3 nucleotides read TGTGCCAGCAGCGGGACAGGGGGCGATTTGGACGCTTTCTTT.

This clonotype has a handful of counts. The chain links TRBV20-1 to TRBJ2-1; no clear D. The CDR3 spans 16 residues. Between the trimmed V and J ends, which lost 1 base and 10 bases, there was a span of 23 bases. Germline V lookup: CDR1 DFQATT, CDR2 SNEGSKA (reference sequence). Written as DNA, the CDR3 is TGCAGTGCTAGAGGCCCCAGGTCGGTAGCCCCTTTCGAGCAGTTCTTC. Amino acid sequence: CSARGPRSVAPFEQFF.

J is TRBJ1-2 and V is TRBV7-3; 7 nucleotides line up with TRBD1. The CDR3 is 13 residues long. CDR1 is SGHTA and CDR2 is FQGTGA in the germline V gene. V was pared by 4 bases and J by 4 bases, with 3 bases of the junction left unmatched. CDR3 sequence: CASSYRGGYGYTF. In DNA, the CDR3 is TGTGCCAGCAGCTACAGGGGAGGCTATGGCTACACCTTC.

This rearrangement joins TRBV5-4 to TRBJ2-5, with unresolved D. This CDR3 region has 12 residues. Germline loops: CDR1 SGHNT, CDR2 YYREEE (reference sequence). Deletions cut 4 bases from V and 4 bases from J, with 8 bases between. The CDR3 nucleotides are TGTGCCAGCAGCCTTCCCTTAGAGACCCAGTACTTC. Its translation: CASSLPLETQYF.

This clonotype has just a few counts. The chain carries TRBV7-9 and TRBJ2-3; 15 positions match TRBD2. Looked up from germline, CDR1 is SEHNR and CDR2 is FQNEAQ (reference sequence). V was clipped by 5 bases and J by 2 bases; unmatched bases: 8. There are 18 residues in the CDR3. The CDR3 sequence: CASSAPGLAGGITDTQYF. CDR3 nucleotide sequence: TGTGCCAGCAGCGCCCCGGGACTAGCGGGGGGAATCACAGATACGCAGTATTTT.

This chain connects TRBV7-9 to TRBJ1-6; 7 positions match TRBD1. J gave up 7 bases and V 4 bases, and 13 bases lay outside the gene matches. The CDR3 covers 17 residues. In germline, CDR1 is SEHNR, CDR2 FQNEAQ (reference sequence). The CDR3 DNA is TGTGCCAGCAGCTCGACCAACACAGACAGGGAAAATTCACCCCTCCACTTT. As protein: CASSSTNTDRENSPLHF.

This chain joins TRBV29-1 and TRBJ2-3, with D perhaps TRBD1 or TRBD2 (6 bases each). This CDR3 has 15 residues. Between the trimmed V and J ends, which lost 2 bases and 5 bases, there was a span of 17 bases. Germline lookup yields CDR1 SQVTM and CDR2 ANQGSEA. The CDR3: CSVERGTRVGDTQYF. CDR3 sequence (DNA): TGCAGCGTTGAAAGGGGGACTCGCGTTGGAGATACGCAGTATTTT.

The CDR3 coding sequence is TGCGCCAGCAGCCAACTCGGGACAGCCAATAGAAAGCCTAACTATGGCTACACCTTC. It specifies CASSQLGTANRKPNYGYTF. The gene calls are TRBV4-1 and TRBJ1-2, with 7 bases that match TRBD1. J lost 0 bases, V lost 2 bases, and 15 bases had no gene match. Per the germline V gene, CDR1 is MGHRA and CDR2 is YSYEKL. The CDR3 loop spans 19 amino acids.

The rearrangement uses TRBV24-1 and TRBJ2-2; weak D call: TRBD1 (5 bases). This CDR3 has 13 residues. Germline CDR1 reads KGHDR; CDR2 reads SFDVKD. V lost 9 bases and J lost 4, with 11 bases in between. This chain's CDR3 is CATRSGSTGELFF. The CDR3 DNA follows: TGTGCCACCCGATCAGGGTCCACCGGGGAGCTGTTTTTT.

The J gene is TRBJ1-2, the V gene TRBV20-1; a possible D gene is TRBD1 (5 bases). This CDR3 comprises 15 residues. V lost 0 bases to trimming and J lost 3 bases, with 14 bases between them. Germline V gene sequence: CDR1 DFQATT, CDR2 SNEGSKA (reference sequence). The DNA for the CDR3 is TGCAGTGCTAGAGATACCGCAGGGCGAGACTATGGCTACACCTTC. This encodes CSARDTAGRDYGYTF.

This clonotype was seen a few times. The chain couples TRBV28 to TRBJ1-6; 7 bases match TRBD1. Germline CDR1 is MDHEN and CDR2 is SYDVKM. The CDR3 covers 15 residues. V gave up 5 bases and J gave up 6 bases; unmatched junction bases: 7. CDR3 in DNA: TGTGCCAGCAGTATTCATCGGGACAGTAATTCACCCCTCCACTTT. Protein: CASSIHRDSNSPLHF. Combining the CDR3 with reference TRBV28 and TRBJ1-6 gives the whole variable domain DVKVTQSSRYLVKRTGEKVFLECVQDMDHENMFWYRQDPGLGLRLIYFSYDVKMKEKGDIPEGYSVSREKKERFSLILESASTNQTSMYLCASSIHRDSNSPLHFGNGTRLTVT.

In this sample, this clonotype turned up a few times. The V gene is TRBV7-9, the J gene TRBJ1-2; D gene uncertain. Germline CDR1 is SEHNR and CDR2 is FQNEAQ (reference sequence). The V and J ends lost 0 bases and 1 base respectively, with 9 bases between them. The CDR3 spans 15 residues. The CDR3: CASSLALGGNYGYTF. The CDR3 bases are TGTGCCAGCAGCTTAGCCCTAGGAGGTAACTATGGCTACACCTTC.

The J gene is TRBJ2-2, the V gene TRBV2; maybe TRBD2 (6 bases). Trimming removed 5 bases from V and 3 bases from J, with 7 bases in between. This CDR3 region has 13 residues. CDR1 and CDR2 (germline): SNHLY, FYNNEI. The chain's CDR3 is CASSWDYTGELFF. The CDR3 DNA reads TGTGCCAGCAGTTGGGACTACACCGGGGAGCTGTTTTTT.

This clonotype showed up just a few times. This sequence joins TRBV6-5 and TRBJ1-6; the D gene is possibly TRBD1 (6 bases). There are 15 residues in the CDR3. V was shortened by 2 bases and J by 5 bases, with 10 bases between the two germline ends. Germline loops: CDR1 MNHEY, CDR2 SVGAGI. CDR3 bases: TGTGCCAGCAGTTACCAGGGGCAAAATAATTCACCCCTCCACTTT. Residues: CASSYQGQNNSPLHF.

This clonotype was counted only a few times. This chain joins TRBV19 and TRBJ1-5; no firm D call. This CDR3 has 16 residues. Trimming took off 6 bases at V and 6 bases at J, with 21 bases between the two ends. Per germline, CDR1 LNHDA and CDR2 SQIVND (reference sequence). The CDR3 sequence is CASSTMGGGQLQPQHF. The CDR3 bases are TGTGCCAGTAGCACTATGGGAGGCGGTCAGCTTCAGCCCCAGCATTTT.

The chain recombines TRBV28 with TRBJ1-2; no clear D. Between the trimmed V and J ends, which lost 5 bases and 2 bases, there was a span of 12 bases. The germline CDR1 and CDR2 sequences are MDHEN and SYDVKM. This CDR3 comprises 14 residues. CDR3 DNA sequence: TGTGCCAGCAGTACGCCGACGGGGAACTATGGCTACACCTTC. Translating gives CASSTPTGNYGYTF.

The V call is TRBV5-1, the J call TRBJ1-2; D is unresolved. This CDR3 comprises 13 residues. V shed 7 bases and J shed 2 bases, with 12 bases lying between them. Germline assignment: CDR1 SGHRS and CDR2 YFSETQ. CDR3: CASRPGGNYGYTF. The CDR3 nucleotides read TGCGCCAGCCGCCCAGGCGGGAACTATGGCTACACCTTC.

V is TRBV19 and J is TRBJ1-2; 7 positions match TRBD1. This CDR3 has 14 amino acids. Per the germline V gene, CDR1 is LNHDA and CDR2 is SQIVND (reference sequence). Trimming took 6 bases from V and 3 from J; bases not matched to a gene: 7. In DNA form, the CDR3 reads TGTGCCAGTAGGGGGGTACAGGGGCACTATGGCTACACCTTC. Protein sequence: CASRGVQGHYGYTF.